A selection of T cell receptor beta chains follows, all from one sample in a study of blood T cell repertoires in COVID-19. Assay: immunoSEQ multiplex PCR; the TCRdb copy retains only in-frame clones and omits some. This sample yields about 200,000 clones, of which about 85% are seen a single time; around 19% belongs to the top ten. Sequenced input: peripheral blood. These TCRs come from a human donor in a cohort sampled during active COVID-19. Both conserved end residues are part of each CDR3. A D gene is named only where the DNA matches it firmly. Clone size appears in some rows only: once, few, many, or a class for an expanded clone.

D gene | J gene | V gene | clone size | CDR3 DNA | CDR3 protein
NA | TRBJ2-5 | TRBV4-1 | NA | TGCGCCAGCAGCCAAGAAAGAGTACAGAAAGAGACCCAGTACTTC | CASSQERVQKETQYF
NA | TRBJ2-1 | TRBV5-4 | NA | TGTGCCAGCAGCTTTGGGGGGTGGCAGTACAATGAGCAGTTCTTC | CASSFGGWQYNEQFF
NA | TRBJ1-6 | TRBV9 | NA | TGTGCCAGCAGCGGCCGGCGGACAGTAAATTCACCCCTCCACTTT | CASSGRRTVNSPLHF
NA | TRBJ2-5 | TRBV27 | NA | TGTGCCAGCAGTTTGCGGCTGGCAGAGACCCAGTACTTC | CASSLRLAETQYF
TRBD1 | TRBJ1-1 | TRBV9 | NA | TGTGCCAGCAGCCTGCTCCCGCGAGGGGGCCCTGAAGCTTTCTTT | CASSLLPRGGPEAFF
TRBD1 | TRBJ2-7 | TRBV10-3 | once | TGTGCCATCAAACAGGGGCCGAGCTCCTACGAGCAGTACTTC | CAIKQGPSSYEQYF
TRBD2 | TRBJ2-1 | TRBV4-2 | NA | TGTGCCAGCAGCCAAGATCTAGGACTAGCGGGACGAGGAAATGAGCAGTTCTTC | CASSQDLGLAGRGNEQFF
NA | TRBJ2-7 | TRBV11-1 | NA | TGTGCCAGCAGCGTTAGCGGATTTGCCTACGAGCAGTACTTC | CASSVSGFAYEQYF
TRBD1 | TRBJ2-1 | TRBV27 | once | TGTGCCAGCAGTTTAATGGGACAGGGGAAGTTCTTC | CASSLMGQGKFF
NA | TRBJ2-3 | TRBV6-5 | NA | TGTGCCAGCAGTAGTCAGGTGAATACGCAGTATTTT | CASSSQVNTQYF
TRBD2 | TRBJ2-3 | TRBV5-1 | NA | TGCGCCAGCAGCTCCGGGACTAGCGGGAGCATCCGCGATACGCAGTATTTT | CASSSGTSGSIRDTQYF
TRBD2 | TRBJ2-1 | TRBV10-3 | NA | TGTGCCATCGACACCGGGACTAGCGGTTACAATGAGCAGTTCTTC | CAIDTGTSGYNEQFF
TRBD1 | TRBJ1-2 | TRBV6-6 | NA | TGTGCCAGCATTCGAAACCCTCAAACAGGGGGCGCGGGTGGCTACACCTTC | CASIRNPQTGGAGGYTF
NA | TRBJ2-2 | TRBV30 | NA | TGTGCCTGGAGGGAACAGGGTGGGGACACCGGGGAGCTGTTTTTT | CAWREQGGDTGELFF
NA | TRBJ1-1 | TRBV28 | NA | TGTGCCAGCAGATGGGGGCCGCGCTTGGTGAACACTGAAGCTTTCTTT | CASRWGPRLVNTEAFF
NA | TRBJ2-7 | TRBV6-2/TRBV6-3 | NA | TGTGCCAGCAGTGGAAGCAGGGTTGGCGAGCAGTACTTC | CASSGSRVGEQYF
TRBD2 | TRBJ2-2 | TRBV25-1 | NA | TGTGCCAGCACCGCGGGACTAGCCTCCGGGGAGCTGTTTTTT | CASTAGLASGELFF
NA | TRBJ1-1 | TRBV29-1 | NA | TGCAGCGTCGCAGAGACAGCCTTCAGCCACCTTGAAGCTTTCTTT | CSVAETAFSHLEAFF
NA | TRBJ2-7 | TRBV28 | NA | TGTGCCAGCAGTGATTCTAGAGGGAAGGACGAGCAGTACTTC | CASSDSRGKDEQYF
TRBD1 | TRBJ1-2 | TRBV30 | NA | TGTGCCTGGAGTAGGGCAGGGGGCGCGTCTGGCTACACCTTC | CAWSRAGGASGYTF
NA | TRBJ2-7 | TRBV28 | NA | TGTGCCAGCAGTTTCCTTTCCTACGAGCAGTACTTC | CASSFLSYEQYF
NA | TRBJ1-4 | TRBV24-1 | NA | TGTGCCACCAGTGATTCTGTCCCACTATTAGCAACTAATGAAAAACTGTTTTTT | CATSDSVPLLATNEKLFF
NA | TRBJ1-1 | TRBV18 | NA | TGTGCCAGCTCACCTGTTTCGCCGGGTACCACTGAAGCTTTCTTT | CASSPVSPGTTEAFF
NA | TRBJ2-6 | TRBV3-1/TRBV3-2 | NA | TGTGCCAGCAGCCACGGGGCTGGGGCCAACGTCCTGACTTTC | CASSHGAGANVLTF
NA | TRBJ2-3 | TRBV6-5 | few | TGTGCCAGCAGCGCACTGTTTACCGGCACAGATACGCAGTATTTT | CASSALFTGTDTQYF
NA | TRBJ2-2 | TRBV10-2 | NA | TGCGCCAGCTGCATGGACTATGGGACAGTAGACGGGGAGCTGTTTTTT | CASCMDYGTVDGELFF
NA | TRBJ1-2 | TRBV14 | once | TGTGCCAGCAGCCCCAGTCAGGGGCTTAACTATGGCTACACCTTC | CASSPSQGLNYGYTF
TRBD1 | TRBJ2-5 | TRBV15 | NA | TGTGCCACCAGCCCGAGAGGGGGCCCTACAAGCGTGAAGACCCAGTACTTC | CATSPRGGPTSVKTQYF
NA | TRBJ2-3 | TRBV7-2 | NA | TGTGCCAGCAGCTCTAGATACACAGATACGCAGTATTTT | CASSSRYTDTQYF
NA | TRBJ2-5 | TRBV5-1 | few | TGCGCCAGCAGTCGTTCAGACGACACCCCCGAGACCCAGTACTTC | CASSRSDDTPETQYF
NA | TRBJ1-3 | TRBV9 | NA | TGTGCCAGCAGCGTAGGGGCAGATATCTCTGGAAACACCATATATTTT | CASSVGADISGNTIYF
TRBD1 | TRBJ1-2 | TRBV12-3/TRBV12-4 | once | TGTGCCAGCAGTCCCCCGGGACAGGGTGGCTACACCTTC | CASSPPGQGGYTF
TRBD1 | TRBJ1-6 | TRBV6-6 | NA | TGTGCCAGCAGTCGAGACAGGGCGTCCTATAATTCACCCCTCCACTTT | CASSRDRASYNSPLHF
NA | TRBJ2-2 | TRBV2 | NA | TGTGCCAGCATGAGGCGCCTAAACACCGGGGAGCTGTTTTTT | CASMRRLNTGELFF
NA | TRBJ2-3 | TRBV29-1 | NA | TGCAGCGTTGTACAGGTCTCAGATACGCAGTATTTT | CSVVQVSDTQYF
NA | TRBJ1-2 | TRBV14 | NA | TGTGCCAGCAGCCAGACCCGGGGTGGCGGCTACACCTTC | CASSQTRGGGYTF